These T cell receptor beta chains were read from a single sample in a study of blood T cell repertoires in COVID-19. Only in-frame clones appear in the TCRdb table, and some are missing; sequencing was by immunoSEQ multiplex PCR. The sample lists about 240,000 clones, around 86% seen once, with more than 6.5% in the top ten. Sequencing was done on a sample of peripheral blood. All receptors derive from a woman in her 70s with active or convalescent COVID-19. The CDR3 runs from the conserved cysteine through the conserved F or W. Each record gives: D gene, J gene, CDR3 length, V gene, clone size, CDR3 protein, CDR3 DNA. The D gene is left open where the match is weak. Rows may omit the clone size; those that give it use once, few, many or a size class.

d_call: TRBD2
j_call: TRBJ2-3
cdr3_length: 12
v_call: TRBV10-3
clone_size: -
cdr3_aa: CAIAGSTDTQYF
cdr3_nt: TGTGCCATAGCGGGAAGCACAGATACGCAGTATTTT

d_call: TRBD1
j_call: TRBJ2-7
cdr3_length: 12
v_call: TRBV24-1
clone_size: once
cdr3_aa: CATGAGGDKQYF
cdr3_nt: TGTGCCACCGGGGCAGGGGGCGATAAGCAGTACTTC

d_call: TRBD1
j_call: TRBJ2-3
cdr3_length: 12
v_call: TRBV29-1
clone_size: -
cdr3_aa: CSVETGTDTQYF
cdr3_nt: TGCAGCGTTGAGACAGGGACAGATACGCAGTATTTT

d_call: -
j_call: TRBJ2-4
cdr3_length: 11
v_call: TRBV12-3/TRBV12-4
clone_size: -
cdr3_aa: CASSFGGALYF
cdr3_nt: TGTGCCAGCAGTTTTGGAGGGGCCCTCTACTTC

d_call: TRBD1
j_call: TRBJ2-2
cdr3_length: 16
v_call: TRBV19
clone_size: -
cdr3_aa: CASSPRTGADTGELFF
cdr3_nt: TGTGCCAGTAGTCCAAGGACAGGGGCCGACACCGGGGAGCTGTTTTTT

d_call: -
j_call: TRBJ1-2
cdr3_length: 9
v_call: TRBV29-1
clone_size: -
cdr3_aa: CSDDSGYTF
cdr3_nt: TGCAGCGACGACAGTGGCTACACCTTC

d_call: -
j_call: TRBJ2-1
cdr3_length: 15
v_call: TRBV3-1/TRBV3-2
clone_size: -
cdr3_aa: CASSQDTLLYNEQFF
cdr3_nt: TGTGCCAGCAGCCAAGACACCTTACTTTACAATGAGCAGTTCTTC

d_call: -
j_call: TRBJ1-6
cdr3_length: 16
v_call: TRBV4-1
clone_size: -
cdr3_aa: CASSQDLAGFNSPLHF
cdr3_nt: TGCGCCAGCAGCCAAGATTTGGCAGGGTTTAACTCACCCCTCCACTTT

d_call: TRBD2
j_call: TRBJ2-1
cdr3_length: 15
v_call: TRBV7-2
clone_size: -
cdr3_aa: CASRVTSGGWNEQFF
cdr3_nt: TGTGCCAGCAGGGTAACTAGCGGGGGGTGGAATGAGCAGTTCTTC

d_call: TRBD1
j_call: TRBJ1-5
cdr3_length: 15
v_call: TRBV5-6
clone_size: -
cdr3_aa: CASSLEGAGDRPQHF
cdr3_nt: TGTGCCAGCAGCTTGGAGGGGGCAGGGGATCGGCCCCAGCATTTT

d_call: TRBD2
j_call: TRBJ2-1
cdr3_length: 19
v_call: TRBV10-3
clone_size: -
cdr3_aa: CAIRQPLAGGPFGDNEQFF
cdr3_nt: TGTGCCATCAGACAACCTCTAGCGGGGGGGCCGTTTGGAGACAATGAGCAGTTCTTC

d_call: TRBD1
j_call: TRBJ1-6
cdr3_length: 15
v_call: TRBV4-3
clone_size: -
cdr3_aa: CASSQGGGGNSPLHF
cdr3_nt: TGCGCCAGCAGCCAAGGTGGAGGGGGCAATTCACCCCTCCACTTT

d_call: -
j_call: TRBJ1-2
cdr3_length: 14
v_call: TRBV3-1/TRBV3-2
clone_size: -
cdr3_aa: CASSQDWGVYGYTF
cdr3_nt: TGTGCCAGCAGCCAAGATTGGGGGGTTTATGGCTACACCTTC

d_call: TRBD2
j_call: TRBJ2-2
cdr3_length: 16
v_call: TRBV4-1
clone_size: -
cdr3_aa: CASSQAAGGNTGELFF
cdr3_nt: TGCGCCAGCAGCCAAGCGGCGGGGGGCAACACCGGGGAGCTGTTTTTT

d_call: -
j_call: TRBJ1-2
cdr3_length: 14
v_call: TRBV2
clone_size: -
cdr3_aa: CASSPRGTNYGYTF
cdr3_nt: TGTGCCAGCAGTCCCAGGGGCACTAACTATGGCTACACCTTC

d_call: TRBD1
j_call: TRBJ1-2
cdr3_length: 14
v_call: TRBV9
clone_size: -
cdr3_aa: CASSSQGAGYGYTF
cdr3_nt: TGTGCCAGCAGCTCCCAGGGGGCGGGCTATGGCTACACCTTC

d_call: -
j_call: TRBJ1-2
cdr3_length: 13
v_call: TRBV12-3/TRBV12-4
clone_size: -
cdr3_aa: CASSSGEYGGYTF
cdr3_nt: TGTGCCAGCAGTTCAGGGGAGTATGGTGGCTACACCTTC

d_call: TRBD1
j_call: TRBJ1-1
cdr3_length: 16
v_call: TRBV6-1
clone_size: few
cdr3_aa: CASSGPRGYSNTEAFF
cdr3_nt: TGTGCCAGCAGTGGCCCCAGGGGGTATTCGAACACTGAAGCTTTCTTT

d_call: TRBD1
j_call: TRBJ2-7
cdr3_length: 14
v_call: TRBV5-1
clone_size: -
cdr3_aa: CASSLQGGRYEQYF
cdr3_nt: TGCGCCAGCAGCTTACAGGGGGGAAGGTACGAGCAGTACTTC

d_call: -
j_call: TRBJ1-5
cdr3_length: 15
v_call: TRBV6-1
clone_size: -
cdr3_aa: CASSENSFSNQPQHF
cdr3_nt: TGTGCCAGCAGTGAAAACAGTTTTAGCAATCAGCCCCAGCATTTT

d_call: -
j_call: TRBJ1-1
cdr3_length: 14
v_call: TRBV5-4
clone_size: -
cdr3_aa: CASSPLRVTTEAFF
cdr3_nt: TGTGCCAGCAGCCCTCTGAGGGTCACCACTGAAGCTTTCTTT

d_call: -
j_call: TRBJ1-1
cdr3_length: 15
v_call: TRBV6-6
clone_size: once
cdr3_aa: CASSYNPTGGTEAFF
cdr3_nt: TGTGCCAGCAGTTATAACCCGACAGGAGGCACTGAAGCTTTCTTT

d_call: -
j_call: TRBJ1-5
cdr3_length: 12
v_call: TRBV24-1
clone_size: few
cdr3_aa: CATRGFNQPQHF
cdr3_nt: TGTGCCACTAGGGGGTTTAATCAGCCCCAGCATTTT

d_call: -
j_call: TRBJ1-1
cdr3_length: 13
v_call: TRBV29-1
clone_size: -
cdr3_aa: CSSRQDPNTEAFF
cdr3_nt: TGCAGCTCTAGACAGGACCCGAACACTGAAGCTTTCTTT

d_call: TRBD2
j_call: TRBJ2-7
cdr3_length: 15
v_call: TRBV4-3
clone_size: -
cdr3_aa: CASSQERGDTYEQYF
cdr3_nt: TGCGCCAGCAGCCAAGAGCGGGGGGATACTTACGAGCAGTACTTC

d_call: TRBD1
j_call: TRBJ1-4
cdr3_length: 14
v_call: TRBV6-6
clone_size: -
cdr3_aa: CASSSSGQGEKLFF
cdr3_nt: TGTGCCAGCAGTTCATCCGGACAGGGAGAAAAACTGTTTTTT

d_call: -
j_call: TRBJ1-1
cdr3_length: 13
v_call: TRBV7-2
clone_size: -
cdr3_aa: CASSSPVNPEAFF
cdr3_nt: TGTGCCAGCAGCTCCCCGGTAAATCCTGAAGCTTTCTTT

d_call: TRBD2
j_call: TRBJ2-1
cdr3_length: 15
v_call: TRBV19
clone_size: -
cdr3_aa: CASTTGRGSYNEQFF
cdr3_nt: TGTGCCAGTACCACTGGGCGGGGGAGTTACAATGAGCAGTTCTTC

d_call: TRBD2
j_call: TRBJ2-1
cdr3_length: 16
v_call: TRBV11-2
clone_size: -
cdr3_aa: CASSDSNRPTSGGWLF
cdr3_nt: TGTGCCAGCAGCGACTCCAATCGGCCGACTAGCGGGGGGTGGCTCTTC

d_call: -
j_call: TRBJ1-1
cdr3_length: 14
v_call: TRBV7-3
clone_size: -
cdr3_aa: CASSPYQRPTEAFF
cdr3_nt: TGTGCCAGCAGCCCGTATCAGAGGCCCACTGAAGCTTTCTTT

d_call: TRBD1
j_call: TRBJ1-2
cdr3_length: 13
v_call: TRBV7-8
clone_size: -
cdr3_aa: CASSLRTGVGYTF
cdr3_nt: TGTGCCAGCAGCCTCCGGACAGGGGTGGGCTACACCTTC

d_call: -
j_call: TRBJ1-5
cdr3_length: 14
v_call: TRBV6-2/TRBV6-3
clone_size: once
cdr3_aa: CASSSDGDNQPQHF
cdr3_nt: TGTGCCAGCAGTTCCGACGGAGATAATCAGCCCCAGCATTTT

d_call: -
j_call: TRBJ1-1
cdr3_length: 14
v_call: TRBV5-1
clone_size: -
cdr3_aa: CASSLESRVREAFF
cdr3_nt: TGCGCCAGCAGCTTAGAATCCCGTGTGCGGGAAGCTTTCTTT

d_call: TRBD1
j_call: TRBJ1-4
cdr3_length: 16
v_call: TRBV11-1
clone_size: -
cdr3_aa: CASSFFSDRGREKLFF
cdr3_nt: TGTGCCAGCAGCTTTTTCTCGGACAGGGGGCGTGAAAAACTGTTTTTT

d_call: TRBD1
j_call: TRBJ1-2
cdr3_length: 19
v_call: TRBV5-6
clone_size: few
cdr3_aa: CASSFVEQGKREESYGYTF
cdr3_nt: TGTGCCAGCAGCTTTGTGGAACAGGGGAAGAGGGAGGAGAGCTATGGCTACACCTTC

d_call: -
j_call: TRBJ1-1
cdr3_length: 14
v_call: TRBV5-1
clone_size: -
cdr3_aa: CASSLDGRDTEAFF
cdr3_nt: TGCGCCAGCAGCTTGGATGGGAGGGACACTGAAGCTTTCTTT

d_call: -
j_call: TRBJ1-2
cdr3_length: 14
v_call: TRBV5-1
clone_size: -
cdr3_aa: CASSPREARGGYTF
cdr3_nt: TGCGCCAGCAGTCCCCGGGAGGCTAGGGGTGGCTACACCTTC

d_call: -
j_call: TRBJ1-2
cdr3_length: 13
v_call: TRBV29-1
clone_size: -
cdr3_aa: CSVATSYIYGYTF
cdr3_nt: TGCAGCGTCGCAACTTCTTATATCTATGGCTACACCTTC

d_call: -
j_call: TRBJ2-1
cdr3_length: 12
v_call: TRBV7-9
clone_size: -
cdr3_aa: CASSLETGEQFF
cdr3_nt: TGTGCCAGCAGCTTAGAGACGGGGGAGCAGTTCTTC

d_call: TRBD2
j_call: TRBJ2-7
cdr3_length: 15
v_call: TRBV18
clone_size: -
cdr3_aa: CASSPTSGSSYEQYF
cdr3_nt: TGTGCCAGCTCGCCCACTAGCGGGAGCTCCTACGAGCAGTACTTC

d_call: -
j_call: TRBJ2-7
cdr3_length: 11
v_call: TRBV7-9
clone_size: -
cdr3_aa: CASSPLGEQYF
cdr3_nt: TGTGCCAGCAGCCCCCTAGGCGAGCAGTACTTC

d_call: -
j_call: TRBJ2-5
cdr3_length: 15
v_call: TRBV19
clone_size: -
cdr3_aa: CASSFRQGQQKTQYF
cdr3_nt: TGTGCCAGTAGCTTCCGCCAGGGGCAGCAGAAGACCCAGTACTTC

d_call: -
j_call: TRBJ1-5
cdr3_length: 15
v_call: TRBV11-2
clone_size: -
cdr3_aa: CASSLGGQSNQPQHF
cdr3_nt: TGTGCCAGCAGCTTAGGAGGACAGAGCAATCAGCCCCAGCATTTT